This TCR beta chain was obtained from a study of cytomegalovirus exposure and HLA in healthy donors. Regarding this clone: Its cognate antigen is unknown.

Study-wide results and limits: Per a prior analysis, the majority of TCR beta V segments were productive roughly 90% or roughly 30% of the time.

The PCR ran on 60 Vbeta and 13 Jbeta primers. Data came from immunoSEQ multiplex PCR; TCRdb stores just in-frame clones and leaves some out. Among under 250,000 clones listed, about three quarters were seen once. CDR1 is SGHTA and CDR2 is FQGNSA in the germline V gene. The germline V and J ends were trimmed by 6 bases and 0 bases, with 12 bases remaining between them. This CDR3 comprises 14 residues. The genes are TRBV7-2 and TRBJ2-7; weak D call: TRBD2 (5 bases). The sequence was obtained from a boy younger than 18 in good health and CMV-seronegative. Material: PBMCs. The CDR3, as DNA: TGTGCCAGCAGGAGGGAGCCAAGCTCCTACGAGCAGTACTTC. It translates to CASRREPSSYEQYF.